Listed below are T cell receptor beta chains from one sample, sequenced in a study of blood T cell repertoires in COVID-19. Libraries were prepared by immunoSEQ multiplex PCR; TCRdb keeps only in-frame clonotypes and omits some of them. Among over 200,000 clones listed, approximately 85% were seen once. The sequenced sample was PBMCs or T cells enriched from blood (not recorded which). Receptor source: a woman in her forties or fifties who had recovered from COVID-19. CDR3s include the opening cysteine and the closing phenylalanine or tryptophan. Fields, in order: J gene, D gene, V gene, clone size, CDR3 protein, CDR3 DNA. The D gene is left open where the match is weak. Expanded clones are given a class, and other clones once, few, many or no size at all.

>TRBJ1-3|.|TRBV28|few
CASSLGGGNTIYF
TGTGCCAGCAGTTTGGGGGGGGGAAACACCATATATTTT
>TRBJ1-2|.|TRBV29-1|once
CSAGDYGYTF
TGCAGCGCAGGGGACTATGGCTACACCTTC
>TRBJ2-2|TRBD2|TRBV5-1|.
CASSLAGLAGGGNTGELFF
TGCGCCAGCAGCTTGGCTGGACTAGCGGGAGGTGGGAACACCGGGGAGCTGTTTTTT
>TRBJ2-3|TRBD1|TRBV29-1|.
CSVEGYGTAITDTQYF
TGCAGCGTTGAAGGATATGGGACAGCGATCACAGATACGCAGTATTTT
>TRBJ2-1|.|TRBV7-2|.
CASTILFEQFF
TGTGCCAGCACCATTTTGTTTGAGCAGTTCTTC
>TRBJ1-6|.|TRBV30|few
CVGGQGYNSPLHF
TGTGTCGGCGGGCAGGGGTATAATTCACCCCTCCACTTT
>TRBJ2-6|.|TRBV7-9|.
CASSPKGVGANVLTF
TGTGCCAGCAGCCCTAAGGGGGTCGGGGCCAACGTCCTGACTTTC
>TRBJ1-4|.|TRBV3-1/TRBV3-2|.
CASSQSSRGSEKLFF
TGTGCCAGCAGCCAATCAAGTCGGGGAAGTGAAAAACTGTTTTTT
>TRBJ2-3|TRBD2|TRBV28|.
CASSPSGRLAGGFYRTDTQYF
TGTGCCAGCAGTCCTAGCGGGCGACTAGCGGGAGGCTTTTATCGTACAGATACGCAGTATTTT
>TRBJ2-2|.|TRBV3-1/TRBV3-2|.
CASSQDEVWELFF
TGTGCCAGCAGCCAAGATGAGGTCTGGGAGCTGTTTTTT
>TRBJ1-2|.|TRBV3-1/TRBV3-2|.
CASSQSFPRDTYGYTF
TGTGCCAGCAGCCAAAGTTTTCCCCGGGACACTTATGGCTACACCTTC
>TRBJ2-3|.|TRBV5-6|.
CASSPRSSTDTQYF
TGTGCCAGCAGCCCGAGGAGCAGCACAGATACGCAGTATTTT
>TRBJ1-1|.|TRBV19|.
CASSATENTEAFF
TGTGCCAGTAGTGCGACAGAGAACACTGAAGCTTTCTTT
>TRBJ2-7|TRBD1|TRBV28|.
CASSSIGGRGLLSSYEQYF
TGTGCCAGCAGCTCAATCGGGGGCAGGGGGCTTCTGAGCTCCTACGAGCAGTACTTC
>TRBJ2-1|TRBD2|TRBV7-8|.
CASSSGTSGGKNFRYNEQFF
TGTGCCAGCAGCTCCGGGACTAGCGGGGGTAAAAATTTCAGATACAATGAGCAGTTCTTC
>TRBJ2-7|TRBD1|TRBV28|.
CASKKGQSYEQYF
TGTGCCAGCAAGAAGGGACAGAGCTACGAGCAGTACTTC
>TRBJ2-1|TRBD1|TRBV29-1|once
CSGKDRAEQFF
TGCAGCGGAAAGGACAGGGCGGAGCAGTTCTTC
>TRBJ2-1|TRBD1|TRBV30|many
CACRKTGTEDYNEQFF
TGTGCCTGTAGAAAAACCGGGACAGAGGACTACAATGAGCAGTTCTTC
>TRBJ1-4|TRBD1|TRBV5-6|.
CASSSIQGAANEKLFF
TGTGCCAGCAGCTCGATACAGGGGGCTGCTAATGAAAAACTGTTTTTT
>TRBJ2-3|TRBD2|TRBV5-1|.
CASRPPGSGSVLSTQYF
TGCGCCAGCAGGCCACCAGGGAGCGGGAGTGTGTTAAGTACGCAGTATTTT
>TRBJ1-1|.|TRBV19|.
CASKWGTQGTNTEAFF
TGTGCCAGTAAATGGGGAACGCAGGGGACGAACACTGAAGCTTTCTTT
>TRBJ2-1|TRBD2|TRBV4-1|.
CASSQDPTSGVYNEQFF
TGCGCCAGCAGCCAAGATCCCACTAGCGGGGTCTACAATGAGCAGTTCTTC
>TRBJ2-1|.|TRBV2|.
CASSEGTGINEQFF
TGTGCCAGCAGTGAAGGGACGGGGATAAATGAGCAGTTCTTC
>TRBJ2-5|TRBD2|TRBV5-6|few
CASSTLAGETQYF
TGTGCCAGCAGCACACTAGCGGGAGAGACCCAGTACTTC
>TRBJ2-3|TRBD2|TRBV5-5|.
CASSRGTSGSADTQYF
TGTGCCAGCAGCCGCGGGACTAGCGGGAGCGCAGATACGCAGTATTTT
>TRBJ2-7|TRBD2|TRBV3-1/TRBV3-2|.
CASSQDQTLAGGDYEQYF
TGTGCCAGCAGCCAAGACCAAACCCTAGCGGGAGGGGACTACGAGCAGTACTTC
>TRBJ1-1|TRBD1|TRBV14|.
CASSHQLPRGRRTEAFF
TGTGCCAGCAGCCATCAGTTGCCCAGGGGGCGTCGGACTGAAGCTTTCTTT
>TRBJ2-6|TRBD1|TRBV5-4|.
CASSRDRSSGANVLTF
TGTGCCAGCAGCCGGGACAGGAGCTCTGGGGCCAACGTCCTGACTTTC
>TRBJ2-5|.|TRBV18|.
CASSPALAAETQYF
TGTGCCAGCTCACCGGCCTTAGCGGCAGAGACCCAGTACTTC
>TRBJ1-5|TRBD1|TRBV4-1|.
CASSARTGVSPQHF
TGCGCCAGCAGCGCGCGGACAGGGGTTTCGCCCCAGCATTTT
>TRBJ1-2|.|TRBV9|once
CASSVAGTTNYGYTF
TGTGCCAGCAGCGTAGCAGGAACCACTAACTATGGCTACACCTTC
>TRBJ1-1|TRBD1|TRBV11-2|.
CASSLGFGQGGSTEAFF
TGTGCCAGCAGCTTAGGTTTCGGACAGGGCGGTAGCACTGAAGCTTTCTTT
>TRBJ2-7|.|TRBV6-5|.
CASSSTYEQYF
TGTGCCAGCAGTTCAACCTACGAGCAGTACTTC
>TRBJ1-2|.|TRBV10-3|.
CAISEDSNYGYTF
TGTGCCATCAGTGAGGACAGTAACTATGGCTACACCTTC
>TRBJ1-6|.|TRBV6-1|.
CASSAAQGPRNSPLHF
TGTGCCAGCAGTGCAGCACAGGGACCTCGAAATTCACCCCTCCACTTT
>TRBJ2-3|TRBD1|TRBV5-4|.
CASSTAARGRGGTDTQYF
TGTGCCAGCAGTACCGCTGCCAGGGGGCGAGGGGGCACAGATACGCAGTATTTT
>TRBJ1-2|TRBD1|TRBV5-1|.
CASSGGTGAANYGYTF
TGCGCCAGCAGCGGGGGGACAGGGGCGGCTAACTATGGCTACACCTTC
>TRBJ2-2|TRBD1|TRBV24-1|once
CATSEGTATGELFF
TGTGCCACCAGTGAAGGGACAGCAACCGGGGAGCTGTTTTTT
>TRBJ1-2|TRBD1|TRBV23-1|.
CASSHLGQGQGGYTF
TGCGCCAGCAGTCATCTTGGACAGGGACAAGGCGGCTACACCTTC
>TRBJ2-3|.|TRBV10-2|.
CASSDSFSTDTQYF
TGCGCCAGCAGTGATAGTTTTAGTACAGATACGCAGTATTTT
>TRBJ1-2|.|TRBV11-2|.
CASSLGQGYGYTF
TGTGCCAGCAGCTTAGGGCAGGGCTATGGCTACACCTTC
>TRBJ1-1|.|TRBV23-1|.
CASTQIDPGHLNTEAFF
TGCGCCAGCACCCAAATTGATCCGGGACACTTAAACACTGAAGCTTTCTTT
>TRBJ2-3|.|TRBV5-1|.
CASSFGASADTQYF
TGCGCCAGCAGCTTTGGGGCTAGCGCAGATACGCAGTATTTT
>TRBJ1-3|TRBD1|TRBV9|.
CASSDLTRGLLPLSSGNTIYF
TGTGCCAGCAGCGACCTAACTAGGGGGCTCCTCCCGCTCAGCTCTGGAAACACCATATATTTT
>TRBJ1-1|TRBD1|TRBV29-1|.
CSVAQRTGATYRKMNTEAFF
TGCAGCGTTGCTCAGCGAACAGGGGCGACCTACCGAAAGATGAACACTGAAGCTTTCTTT
>TRBJ2-3|TRBD2|TRBV14|.
CASSPLAGVVTDTQYF
TGTGCCAGCAGCCCGCTAGCGGGAGTAGTCACAGATACGCAGTATTTT
>TRBJ2-3|.|TRBV29-1|.
CSAAISTDTQYF
TGCAGCGCCGCGATTAGCACAGATACGCAGTATTTT
>TRBJ1-2|.|TRBV2|.
CASSRQLLNYGYTF
TGTGCCAGCAGTCGACAGCTTTTAAACTATGGCTACACCTTC
>TRBJ1-1|.|TRBV7-9|.
CASSSLGGSTEAFF
TGTGCCAGCAGCTCTTTGGGTGGGAGCACTGAAGCTTTCTTT
>TRBJ1-1|TRBD1|TRBV18|.
CASSPGTENTEAFF
TGTGCCAGCTCCCCCGGGACAGAGAACACTGAAGCTTTCTTT
>TRBJ2-7|.|TRBV6-1|.
CASSEYASSYEQYF
TGTGCCAGCAGTGAATACGCTAGCTCCTACGAGCAGTACTTC
>TRBJ1-5|.|TRBV7-9|.
CASSFSGIGNQPQHF
TGTGCCAGCAGCTTTTCAGGGATAGGCAATCAGCCCCAGCATTTT
>TRBJ1-1|.|TRBV12-3/TRBV12-4|.
CASGAPTAFF
TGTGCCAGCGGAGCCCCGACAGCTTTCTTT
>TRBJ2-5|.|TRBV12-3/TRBV12-4|once
CASSFEDWETQYF
TGTGCCAGCAGTTTTGAGGATTGGGAGACCCAGTACTTC